A selection of T cell receptor beta chains follows, all from one sample in a study of beta chain features in type 1 diabetes. TCRdb's table, derived via immunoSEQ multiplex PCR, lists solely in-frame clones and lacks some. The profile shows some 700,000 clones, under 15% of them singletons. Material for sequencing was naive CD4+ T cells from blood. The receptors derive from a man between 18 and 35 years old with type 1 diabetes. Both conserved end residues are part of each CDR3. Fields, in order: J gene, V gene, clone size, D gene, CDR3 DNA, CDR3 protein. D genes are given only for firm matches. Size values are once, few and many counts, or a class for expanded clones, and some rows have none.

TRBJ1-4 TRBV20-1 few . TGCAGTGCGCAGGGGCCGGGAAAACTGTTTTTT CSAQGPGKLFF
TRBJ2-1 TRBV15 few . TGTGCCACCAGCGGAGAGACCGAGCAGTTCTTC CATSGETEQFF
TRBJ1-1 TRBV29-1 . . TGCAGCGTTGAAGATCCCCTGAGTTTGACTGAAGCTTTCTTT CSVEDPLSLTEAFF
TRBJ2-5 TRBV5-1 few TRBD1 TGCGCCAGCAGCTTGGGCCGACAGGGCCTGCAAGAGACCCAGTACTTC CASSLGRQGLQETQYF
TRBJ2-1 TRBV29-1 . . TGCAGCGTTGACCCGGGTGGAGGTGAGCAGTTCTTC CSVDPGGGEQFF
TRBJ1-4 TRBV7-2 few . TGTGCCAGCAGCTCGGGGTGGGGTAATGAAAAACTGTTTTTT CASSSGWGNEKLFF
TRBJ2-5 TRBV7-8 . . TGTGCCAGCAGCCCTCCGACAACCCAAAGGGAGACCCAGTACTTC CASSPPTTQRETQYF
TRBJ1-3 TRBV4-1 . . TGCGCCAGCAGCCAAAGTCGGAGGGAAGGAAACACCATATATTTT CASSQSRREGNTIYF
TRBJ1-1 TRBV7-9 few TRBD1 TGTGCCAGCAGCTTACAGGGGGCTGAAGCTTTCTTT CASSLQGAEAFF
TRBJ2-7 TRBV23-1 . TRBD1 TGCGCCAGCAGTCAATACAGGGGGCCGACCTACGAGCAGTACTTC CASSQYRGPTYEQYF
TRBJ2-1 TRBV9 few TRBD2 TGTGCCAGCAGCGGACCCGGGACTAGTTCGGTCGATGAGCAGTTCTTC CASSGPGTSSVDEQFF
TRBJ1-1 TRBV6-6 . TRBD1 TGTGCCAGCAGTGACAGGGGAACTGAAGCTTTCTTT CASSDRGTEAFF
TRBJ2-3 TRBV6-1 few . TGTGCCAGCAGTCCCCGGGCGATTAGCACAGATACGCAGTATTTT CASSPRAISTDTQYF
TRBJ2-5 TRBV28 . . TGTGCCACCGGGCCCCGGGAGACCCAGTACTTC CATGPRETQYF
TRBJ1-2 TRBV5-4 . . TGTGCCAGCAGCTTGGAGGCGGCTAACTATGGCTACACCTTC CASSLEAANYGYTF
TRBJ2-2 TRBV4-1 . TRBD2 TGCGCCAGCAGCCCGGGACTAGCGGGGGGTTTCGGGGAGCTGTTTTTT CASSPGLAGGFGELFF
TRBJ1-1 TRBV5-1 few . TGCGCCAGCGCCCGGACTAACACTGAAGCTTTCTTT CASARTNTEAFF
TRBJ1-5 TRBV10-3 . TRBD1 TGTGCCATCAGTGAGTGGGACAGGGCGCCCAATCAGCCCCAGCATTTT CAISEWDRAPNQPQHF
TRBJ2-7 TRBV7-2 . TRBD1 TGTGCCAGCAGCCTACCGGGACAGGGTATCAACGAGCAGTACTTC CASSLPGQGINEQYF
TRBJ2-3 TRBV18 . TRBD2 TGTGCCAGCTCACTCCTAGCGGGTGAAACAGATACGCAGTATTTT CASSLLAGETDTQYF
TRBJ1-2 TRBV5-8 . TRBD1 TGTGCCAGCAGCCCGCAGGGGGACTATGGCTACACCTTC CASSPQGDYGYTF
TRBJ1-3 TRBV30 . . TGTGCCTGGAGTGTGCGAGGAAACACCATATATTTT CAWSVRGNTIYF
TRBJ2-1 TRBV7-2 few . TGTGCCAGCAGCTCCAACAGGGCTAGTGAGCAGTTCTTC CASSSNRASEQFF
TRBJ1-4 TRBV5-4 . TRBD1 TGTGCCAGCAGCCCAGGGGGAATGAACGAAAAACTGTTTTTT CASSPGGMNEKLFF
TRBJ1-6 TRBV30 . . TGTGCCTGGATGCCCTATAATTCACCCCTCCACTTT CAWMPYNSPLHF
TRBJ2-7 TRBV5-1 . . TGCGCCAGCAGGAGAACCACTTACGAGCAGTACTTC CASRRTTYEQYF
TRBJ2-7 TRBV2 few . TGTGCCAGCGGGGCTCTAGGAGCCTACGAGCAGTACTTC CASGALGAYEQYF
TRBJ1-6 TRBV19 few . TGTGCCAGTAGTGACAGGTGGAATTCACCCCTCCACTTT CASSDRWNSPLHF
TRBJ2-5 TRBV23-1 . TRBD2 TGCGCCAGCAGTCAACTCCTAGCGGGGGAAGAGACCCAGTACTTC CASSQLLAGEETQYF
TRBJ1-1 TRBV18 . TRBD1 TGTGCCAGCTCACCACTGGGACAGGGGAACACTGAAGCTTTCTTT CASSPLGQGNTEAFF
TRBJ2-1 TRBV7-8 . TRBD2 TGTGCCAGCAGCTCCGCCAGACTAGCCCCCACGGGTAATGAGCAGTTCTTC CASSSARLAPTGNEQFF
TRBJ1-1 TRBV9 . . TGTGCCAGCAGCCCCATGGTAGGGGGCACTGAAGCTTTCTTT CASSPMVGGTEAFF
TRBJ1-1 TRBV19 . TRBD1 TGTGCCAGTAGTTACGACAGGGCTGGGATCGCTTTCTTT CASSYDRAGIAFF
TRBJ1-1 TRBV19 once . TGTGCCAGTAGTATCAGGGAGTTAAGCACTGAAGCTTTCTTT CASSIRELSTEAFF
TRBJ1-1 TRBV19 few . TGTGCCAGTAGTATAGATCCGAGGTTACAGGGAGTGAACACTGAAGCTTTCTTT CASSIDPRLQGVNTEAFF
TRBJ1-4 TRBV19 few . TGTGCCAGTAGAGTATGGGAAGGTGCGGCCGAGGAAAAACTGTTTTTT CASRVWEGAAEEKLFF
TRBJ2-3 TRBV9 . . TGTGCCAGCAGCGTAGCTTCAGATACGCAGTATTTT CASSVASDTQYF
TRBJ2-1 TRBV15 few TRBD1 TGTGCCACCAGCAGAGACGGGGTCAGGGGGAATGAGCAGTTCTTC CATSRDGVRGNEQFF
TRBJ2-3 TRBV21-1 few . TGTGCCAGCAGCAACCCCCGGGCCCCTTGCACAGATACGCAGTATTTT CASSNPRAPCTDTQYF
TRBJ2-6 TRBV7-2 few . TGTGCCAGCAGCTTATCCCAGGCCGTCTCTGGGGCCAACGTCCTGACTTTC CASSLSQAVSGANVLTF
TRBJ2-3 TRBV2 . TRBD2 TGTGCCAGCAGGAAACTGACTAGCACCGATACGCAGTATTTT CASRKLTSTDTQYF
TRBJ2-3 TRBV25-1 . . TGTGCCAGCAGTGAATCTCGACAGGGAGGAACAGATACGCAGTATTTT CASSESRQGGTDTQYF
TRBJ2-3 TRBV28 . TRBD1 TGTGCCAGCAGGAAATCGACAGGGCGGCCAACCACAGATACGCAGTATTTT CASRKSTGRPTTDTQYF
TRBJ1-5 TRBV6-1 . . TGTGCCAGCAGTGATGGGGTAGGGACCTGGCAGCCCCAGCATTTT CASSDGVGTWQPQHF
TRBJ2-3 TRBV5-1 . TRBD1 TGCGCCAGCAGCTTGGTGTCGGCGACAGGGGCAGATACGCAGTATTTT CASSLVSATGADTQYF
TRBJ2-7 TRBV5-1 . . TGCGCCAGCAGCTTGGACGGCAGGGCCGAGCAGTACTTC CASSLDGRAEQYF
TRBJ1-2 TRBV7-2 . . TGTGCCAGCAGCAGATCCGGGACACCGCTGGTGGGTGGCTACACCTTC CASSRSGTPLVGGYTF
TRBJ2-7 TRBV10-3 few . TGTGCCATCAGTGGTTTCCGTTACGAGCAGTACTTC CAISGFRYEQYF